Sequencing of this T cell receptor (beta chain) was carried out in a study of a mutant IDH1 vaccine in newly diagnosed glioma. With 5 bases removed from V and 1 base from J, the gap between germline ends came to 14 bases. Germline CDR1 SSHAT, CDR2 FNYEAQ (reference sequence). CDR3 size: 15 residues. This clone was seen more than once but under ten times. The time point is: baseline, week 1 (first vaccination visit). Treatment specified: pre-vaccination baseline after standard-of-care therapy. Assay: immunoSEQ multiplex PCR; the TCRdb copy retains only in-frame clones and omits some. The repertoire has 45,000 to 55,000 clones, just over 85% of them found once; the top ten carry about 2.2%.

V and J are TRBV7-7 and TRBJ2-5; perhaps TRBD1 as D (5 bases). The TCR was taken from a man between 35 and 55 years old with glioma. This specimen was PBMCs, taken from a glioma patient treated with radiotherapy, temozolomide or both. CDR3: CASSKTPGPQETQYF. CDR3 coding DNA: TGTGCCAGCAGCAAAACCCCAGGGCCCCAAGAGACCCAGTACTTC.